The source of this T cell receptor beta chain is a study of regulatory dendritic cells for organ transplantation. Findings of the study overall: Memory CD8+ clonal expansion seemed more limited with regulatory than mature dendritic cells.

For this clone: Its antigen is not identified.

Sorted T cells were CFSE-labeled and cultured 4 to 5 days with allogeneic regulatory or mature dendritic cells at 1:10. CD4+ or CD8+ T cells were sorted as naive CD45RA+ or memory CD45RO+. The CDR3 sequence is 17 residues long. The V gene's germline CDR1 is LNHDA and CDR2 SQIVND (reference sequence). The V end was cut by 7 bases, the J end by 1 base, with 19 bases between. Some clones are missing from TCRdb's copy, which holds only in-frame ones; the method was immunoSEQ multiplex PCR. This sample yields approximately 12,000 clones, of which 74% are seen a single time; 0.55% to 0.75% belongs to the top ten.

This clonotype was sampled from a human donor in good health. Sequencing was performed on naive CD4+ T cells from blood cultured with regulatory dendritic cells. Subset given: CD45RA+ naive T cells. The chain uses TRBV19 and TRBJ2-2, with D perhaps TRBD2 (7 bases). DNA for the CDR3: TGTGCCAGTACCCCAAGGGGGAGGGCCCTGAACACCGGGGAGCTGTTTTTT. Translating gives CASTPRGRALNTGELFF.